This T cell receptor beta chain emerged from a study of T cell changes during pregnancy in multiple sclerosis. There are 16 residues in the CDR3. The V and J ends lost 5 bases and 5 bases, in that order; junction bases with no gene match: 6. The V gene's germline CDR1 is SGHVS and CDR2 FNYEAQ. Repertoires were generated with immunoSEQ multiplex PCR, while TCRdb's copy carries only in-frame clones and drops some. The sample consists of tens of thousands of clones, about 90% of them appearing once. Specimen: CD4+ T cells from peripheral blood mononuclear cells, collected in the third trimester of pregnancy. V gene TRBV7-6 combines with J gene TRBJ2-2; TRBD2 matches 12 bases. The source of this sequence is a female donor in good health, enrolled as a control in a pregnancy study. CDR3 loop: CASSQRTSGTTGELFF. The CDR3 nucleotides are TGTGCCAGCAGCCAGCGGACTAGCGGGACAACCGGGGAGCTGTTTTTT.